This T cell receptor beta chain was sequenced for a study of vaccination effects on CD4 cells after COVID-19. For the study at large: Ahead of sequencing, the ViraFEST assay grew antigen-specific CD4+ T cells using viral peptide pools.

Around day 10 of culture, CD4+ T cells were separated out. Participants were vaccinated with two doses of either the BNT162b2 or mRNA-1273 vaccine. Cells had half their medium changed to IL-2 medium on days 3 and 7. Assay used: immunoSEQ multiplex PCR; TCRdb lists only in-frame clones, some missing. The sample shows under 55,000 clones, around 70% of them seen only once. Study outcomes and limitations: Clones from infection and from vaccination both contracted markedly late after vaccination. Convalescent patients were scarce in the study, and it lacked early post-infection timepoints.

In regard to this clone: Antigen unknown.

CDR1 is SGHAT and CDR2 is FQNNGV in the germline V gene. The ends lost 5 bases at V and 2 bases at J; junction bases unmatched: 2. The CDR3 covers 13 residues. The chain carries TRBV11-2 and TRBJ1-1, with 7 bases identical to TRBD1. The starting material was CD4+ T cells from PBMCs cultured without peptide, obtained after COVID-19 vaccination. This sequence originates from a human donor who received a COVID-19 vaccine. CDR3 bases: TGTGCCAGCAGCCCAGGGGGAAACACTGAAGCTTTCTTT. Encoded protein: CASSPGGNTEAFF.